These 20 T cell receptor beta chains share one sample of origin, sequenced in a study of shared clonotypes between healthy human individuals. Clones were read by immunoSEQ multiplex PCR, and TCRdb kept only the in-frame ones, dropping some. The table includes around 700,000 clones, about 80% detected once. Sequencing was done on a sample of memory CD4+ T cells sorted from blood. The subset denotes: CD45RA-negative fraction. The receptors stem from a woman aged 25 to 39 in good health.

This clone was found a few times. The genes are TRBV6-5 and TRBJ1-1; no firm D call. CDR1 and CDR2 (germline): MNHEY, SVGAGI. The V gene lost 5 bases and the J gene lost 6 bases, with 13 bases spanning the gap. The CDR3 runs to 13 residues. CDR3 region: CASSPYLTAEAFF. As DNA, the CDR3 is TGTGCCAGCAGTCCATACCTCACAGCTGAAGCTTTCTTT.

V gene TRBV4-2 combines with J gene TRBJ2-5; possibly TRBD1 or TRBD2 for D (5 bases each). Trimming left V 0 bases short and J 1 base short, with 12 bases between. Germline-derived CDR1 and CDR2 are LGHNA and YNFKEQ. CDR3 length: 16 residues. The CDR3 DNA is TGTGCCAGCAGCCAAGATTGGGGCGGGTCCCAAGAGACCCAGTACTTC. This encodes CASSQDWGGSQETQYF.

Of note for this clone: This sequence may be a read error, since a much larger clone differs from it by one base. This sequence joins TRBV2 and TRBJ1-5; D perhaps matches TRBD1 (5 bases). The ends were cut back, 4 bases at V and 0 bases at J, with 22 bases in the middle. The CDR3 totals 19 residues. The germline CDR1 and CDR2 sequences are SNHLY and FYNNEI. The DNA of the CDR3 is TGTGCCAGCAGTGTAATCGGGACGCAGGGTACCCATAGCAATCAGCCCCAGCATTTT. Amino acid sequence: CASSVIGTQGTHSNQPQHF.

The sample holds one count of this clone. This rearrangement joins TRBV2 to TRBJ2-3; D remains ambiguous. This CDR3 contains 14 residues. Between the trimmed V and J ends, which lost 8 bases and 4 bases, there was a span of 16 bases. The germline gives CDR1 SNHLY, CDR2 FYNNEI. In nucleotides, the CDR3 is TGTGCCAGCGTTCTTTCCTACCTGGCAGATACGCAGTATTTT. As protein: CASVLSYLADTQYF.

The chain has TRBV5-1 and TRBJ2-7; tentatively, D is TRBD1 (5 bases). The length of the CDR3 is 16 residues. Looked up from germline, CDR1 is SGHRS and CDR2 is YFSETQ. Trimming cost V 4 bases and J 2 bases, with 19 bases left between them. CDR3: CASSRGGAEGPYEQYF. CDR3 DNA sequence: TGCGCCAGCAGCCGAGGTGGGGCGGAAGGACCCTACGAGCAGTACTTC.

Concerning this clone itself: Other DNA sequences in the same sample also yield this CDR3. V and J are TRBV4-1 and TRBJ1-2; D is uncertain. V lost 1 base, J lost 2 bases, and 8 bases lay in between. Per germline, CDR1 MGHRA and CDR2 YSYEKL. The CDR3 is 14 residues long. Here the CDR3 reads CASSQGTANYGYTF. The CDR3 bases are TGCGCCAGCAGCCAAGGGACGGCCAACTATGGCTACACCTTC.

Note on this clone: Other DNA sequences in the same sample also yield this CDR3. V and J are TRBV7-8 and TRBJ2-3; the D is unclear. In germline, CDR1 is SGHVS, CDR2 FQNEAQ. V was pared by 5 bases and J by 0 bases, with 3 bases between. The CDR3 runs 12 residues. CDR3 bases: TGTGCCAGCAGCCCGAGCACAGATACGCAGTATTTT. Translation gives CASSPSTDTQYF.

The chain is built from TRBV5-4 and TRBJ2-5; no firm D call. The CDR3 consists of 14 residues. Germline assignment: CDR1 SGHNT and CDR2 YYREEE (reference sequence). V lost 5 bases and J 2 bases, leaving 13 bases between the germline ends. CDR3 coding DNA: TGTGCCAGCAGGTCAAGACAAAATCAAGAGACCCAGTACTTC. It specifies CASRSRQNQETQYF.

As to this clone: A single base is all that separates this from a far larger clone, so a read error is likely. This chain joins TRBV2 and TRBJ2-7, with a tentative D call TRBD2 (5 bases). CDR1 is SNHLY, CDR2 FYNNEI, per germline. The CDR3 contains 16 residues. CDR3 region: CANSEGPRGGRYEQYF. CDR3 sequence (DNA): TGTGCCAACAGTGAAGGACCCCGCGGAGGCCGCTACGAGCAGTACTTC.

Notes on this clone: This CDR3 is also generated by other DNA sequences in the sample. The rearrangement uses TRBV5-1 and TRBJ2-1, with D perhaps matching TRBD1 or TRBD2 (5 bases each). The CDR3 is made up of 15 amino acids. Trimming shortened V by 4 bases and J by 0 bases, and 11 bases separated the two germline ends. CDR1 is SGHRS and CDR2 is YFSETQ in the germline V gene. CDR3 loop: CASSRDVSSYNEQFF. In nucleotides, the CDR3 is TGCGCCAGCAGCCGGGACGTTAGCTCCTACAATGAGCAGTTCTTC. The complete variable domain, with remaining parts taken from reference TRBV5-1 and TRBJ2-1, reads KAGVTQTPRYLIKTRGQQVTLSCSPISGHRSVSWYQQTPGQGLQFLFEYFSETQRNKGNFPGRFSGRQFSNSRSEMNVSTLELGDSALYLCASSRDVSSYNEQFFGPGTRLTVL.

This clone appeared once. The chain employs TRBV16 and TRBJ1-5; perhaps TRBD1 as D (5 bases). The germline CDR1 and CDR2 sequences are KGHSY and FQNENV. V lost 2 bases and J lost 3, with 11 bases in between. CDR3 length equals 15 residues. CDR3 sequence reads: CASSQGRGDNQPQHF. Written as DNA, the CDR3 is TGTGCCAGCAGCCAAGGCCGGGGCGACAATCAGCCCCAGCATTTT.

V and J are TRBV29-1 and TRBJ1-4, with D perhaps matching TRBD1 (5 bases). The V end lost 6 bases, the J end lost 7 bases, and 12 bases lay between the germline ends. CDR3 length equals 12 residues. The germline CDR1 and CDR2 sequences are SQVTM and ANQGSEA. Here the CDR3 reads CSVGGRGEKLFF. CDR3 bases: TGCAGCGTGGGGGGACGCGGTGAAAAACTGTTTTTT.

The CDR3 loop is CASSRQGFDEQFF. The CDR3 DNA sequence: TGCGCCAGCAGCCGGCAGGGTTTCGATGAGCAGTTCTTC. The gene calls are TRBV4-1 and TRBJ2-1; possibly TRBD1 for D (5 bases). The V end lost 4 bases, the J end lost 8 bases, and 12 bases lay between the germline ends. CDR1 is MGHRA, CDR2 YSYEKL, per germline. The CDR3 extends over 13 amino acids.

V and J are TRBV6-5 and TRBJ1-1; no clear D. Germline V gives CDR1 MNHEY, CDR2 SVGAGI. The CDR3 is made up of 14 amino acids. Trimming cost V 2 bases and J 1 base, with 8 bases left between them. CDR3 residues: CASSYRARNTEAFF. The CDR3 DNA follows: TGTGCCAGCAGTTACAGGGCGCGGAACACTGAAGCTTTCTTT.

The chain carries TRBV5-1 and TRBJ2-1; D perhaps matches TRBD2 (6 bases). The V gene's germline CDR1 is SGHRS and CDR2 YFSETQ. V lost 4 bases, J lost 5 bases, and 10 bases lay in between. This CDR3 has 13 residues. The CDR3 DNA follows: TGCGCCAGCAGCCGGGGAGGTAACAATGAGCAGTTCTTC. It translates to CASSRGGNNEQFF.

This sequence joins TRBV27 and TRBJ2-6; D is ambiguous. CDR1 is MNHEY and CDR2 is SMNVEV in the germline V gene (reference sequence). The CDR3 is made up of 13 amino acids. Trimming shortened V by 5 bases and J by 0 bases, and 2 bases separated the two germline ends. The CDR3 here is CASSRSGANVLTF. CDR3 DNA: TGTGCCAGCAGTCGCTCTGGGGCCAACGTCCTGACTTTC. Drawing the rest from reference TRBV27 and TRBJ2-6, the complete variable domain is EAQVTQNPRYLITVTGKKLTVTCSQNMNHEYMSWYRQDPGLGLRQIYYSMNVEVTDKGDVPEGYKVSRKEKRNFPLILESPSPNQTSLYFCASSRSGANVLTFGAGSRLTVL.

The V gene is TRBV29-1, the J gene TRBJ2-1; no clear D. V was trimmed by 3 bases and J by 6 bases, leaving 6 bases between them. This CDR3 is built from 11 residues. Germline CDR1 reads SQVTM; CDR2 reads ANQGSEA. CDR3 region: CSVDEFNEQFF. DNA for the CDR3: TGCAGCGTTGACGAGTTCAATGAGCAGTTCTTC.

The V and J genes are TRBV7-9 and TRBJ1-3; D remains unclear. The CDR3 extends over 14 amino acids. V lost 4 bases to trimming and J lost 0 bases, with 7 bases between them. Germline CDR1 is SEHNR and CDR2 is FQNEAQ (reference sequence). CDR3 residues: CASSSLNSGNTIYF. CDR3 in DNA: TGTGCCAGCAGCTCCCTTAACTCTGGAAACACCATATATTTT.

A few counts support this clone. The V call is TRBV28, the J call TRBJ2-3, with 9 bases aligning to TRBD2. V was pared by 7 bases and J by 4 bases, with 9 bases of the junction left unmatched. Germline loops: CDR1 MDHEN, CDR2 SYDVKM. The CDR3 has 15 residues. The CDR3 region is CASTQAGGGADTQYF. The DNA for the CDR3 is TGTGCCAGCACCCAAGCGGGAGGCGGGGCAGATACGCAGTATTTT.

This chain connects TRBV19 to TRBJ1-4, with 12 bases fitting TRBD1. The J segment lost 3 bases and the V segment lost 10 bases, leaving 15 bases of the junction unmatched. Germline lookup yields CDR1 LNHDA and CDR2 SQIVND (reference sequence). This CDR3 spans 18 amino acids. The CDR3: CATKTGQGALKPNEKLFF. CDR3 nucleotide sequence: TGTGCCACAAAGACGGGACAGGGGGCGTTAAAGCCTAATGAAAAACTGTTTTTT.